This record looks at one T cell receptor beta chain sequence and its context. Its target is unknown. The data were obtained in a study of cytomegalovirus exposure and HLA in healthy donors. Study-level background: It was reported in a later analysis that the same platform had been used for the approximately 120 validation repertoires as for the roughly 650 first-cohort repertoires. Whole-study findings and limits: Reports described diagnosis of cytomegalovirus status by the classifier as highly specific and sensitive.

CDR3 length: 14 amino acids. Per germline, CDR1 GTSNPN and CDR2 SVGIG (reference sequence). V shed 0 bases, J shed 5 bases, and the junction held 6 bases outside the gene matches. Produced via immunoSEQ multiplex PCR; TCRdb's table is partial and in-frame only. Of 150,000 to 200,000 clones in the sample, roughly 80% were seen once. Sequencing was done on a sample of PBMCs. V and J are TRBV30 and TRBJ1-2, with 7 positions matching TRBD1. The clonotype comes from a man aged 25 to 40 in good health and CMV-seropositive. The chain's CDR3 is CAWSVHGTEYGYTF. Here the CDR3 DNA reads TGTGCCTGGAGTGTACATGGGACAGAGTATGGCTACACCTTC.